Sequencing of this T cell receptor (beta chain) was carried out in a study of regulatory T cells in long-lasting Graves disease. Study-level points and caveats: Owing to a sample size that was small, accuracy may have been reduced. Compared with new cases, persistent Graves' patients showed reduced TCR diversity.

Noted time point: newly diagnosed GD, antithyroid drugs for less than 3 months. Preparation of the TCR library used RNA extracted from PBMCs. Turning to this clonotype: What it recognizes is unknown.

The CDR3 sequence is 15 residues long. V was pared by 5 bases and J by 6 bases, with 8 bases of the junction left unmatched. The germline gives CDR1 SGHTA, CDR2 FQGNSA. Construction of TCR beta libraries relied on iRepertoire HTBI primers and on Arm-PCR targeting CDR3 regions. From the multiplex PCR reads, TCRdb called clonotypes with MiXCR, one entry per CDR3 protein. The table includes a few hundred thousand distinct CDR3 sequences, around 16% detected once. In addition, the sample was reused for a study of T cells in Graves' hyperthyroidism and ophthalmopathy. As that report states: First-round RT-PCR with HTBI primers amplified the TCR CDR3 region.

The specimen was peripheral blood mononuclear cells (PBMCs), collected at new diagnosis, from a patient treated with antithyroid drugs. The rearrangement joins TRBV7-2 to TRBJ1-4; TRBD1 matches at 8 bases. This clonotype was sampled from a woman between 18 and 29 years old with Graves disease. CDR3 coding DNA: TGTGCCAGCAGCACATTCACAGGGGGTGATGAAAAACTGTTTTTT. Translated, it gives CASSTFTGGDEKLFF.